Here is one TCR beta chain with its context. Enrolment of Seattle patients took place during active infection, and they were followed longitudinally. The entry originates in a study of blood T cell repertoires in COVID-19. Looking at the study overall: Acute and convalescent COVID-19 specimens originated in the United States, Italy and Spain. Sample material is recorded as cDNA or gDNA derived from T cells, B-cell-depleted T cells, or PBMCs.

Trimming removed 5 bases at V and 2 bases at J, with 13 bases between. This CDR3 spans 14 amino acids. The germline gives CDR1 SEHNR, CDR2 FQNEAQ (reference sequence). Original processing methods: Amplified reference gene primers provided the basis for estimating nucleated cell counts. The table came from immunoSEQ multiplex PCR; TCRdb's copy has only in-frame clones and leaves some out. That table furnishes V, J and clone size, whereas the DNA furnished D and trimming. The repertoire includes roughly 330,000 clones, approximately 88% of them detected once, and more than 7.5% sits in the top ten. This sequence joins TRBV7-9 and TRBJ2-7; TRBD1 is a possible D gene (5 bases). Sequencing input: peripheral blood. The sequence was obtained from a man younger than 40 with COVID-19, enrolled during active disease. The CDR3 region has the DNA TGTGCCAGCAGCAACCGACAGACCCCCTACGAGCAGTACTTC. This gives the protein CASSNRQTPYEQYF.